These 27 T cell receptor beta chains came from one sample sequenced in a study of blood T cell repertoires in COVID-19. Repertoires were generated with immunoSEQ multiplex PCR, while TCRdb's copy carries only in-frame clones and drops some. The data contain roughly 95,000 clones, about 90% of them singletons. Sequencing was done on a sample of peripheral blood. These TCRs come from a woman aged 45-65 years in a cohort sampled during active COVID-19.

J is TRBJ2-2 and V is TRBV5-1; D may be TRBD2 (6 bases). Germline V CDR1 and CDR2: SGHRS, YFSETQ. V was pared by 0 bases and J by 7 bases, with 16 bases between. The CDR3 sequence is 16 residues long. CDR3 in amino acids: CASSLAGPAGGGELFF. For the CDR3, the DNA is TGCGCCAGCAGCTTGGCCGGGCCAGCCGGGGGCGGGGAGCTGTTTTTT.

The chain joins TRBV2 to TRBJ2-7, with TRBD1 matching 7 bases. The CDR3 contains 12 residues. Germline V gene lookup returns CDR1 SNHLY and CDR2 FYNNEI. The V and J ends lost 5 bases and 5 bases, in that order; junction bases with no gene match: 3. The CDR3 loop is CASSYRGNEQYF. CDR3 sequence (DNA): TGTGCCAGCAGTTACAGGGGCAACGAGCAGTACTTC.

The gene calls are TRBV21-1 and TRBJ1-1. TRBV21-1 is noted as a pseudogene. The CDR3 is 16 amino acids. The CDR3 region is CASSKVPGGGNTEAFF. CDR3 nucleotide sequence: TGTGCCAGCAGCAAAGTTCCCGGGGGGGGGAACACTGAAGCTTTCTTT.

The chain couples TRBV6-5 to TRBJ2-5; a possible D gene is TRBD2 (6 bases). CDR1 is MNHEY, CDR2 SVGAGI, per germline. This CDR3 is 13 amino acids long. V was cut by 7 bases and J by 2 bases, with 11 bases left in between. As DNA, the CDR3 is TGTGCCAGCAAGAGCGGGTTACAAGAGACCCAGTACTTC. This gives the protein CASKSGLQETQYF.

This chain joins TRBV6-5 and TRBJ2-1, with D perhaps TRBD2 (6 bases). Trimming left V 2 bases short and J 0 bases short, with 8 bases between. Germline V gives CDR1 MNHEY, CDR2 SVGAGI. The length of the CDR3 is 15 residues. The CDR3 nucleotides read TGTGCCAGCAGTTACGCGGGATCCTCCTACAATGAGCAGTTCTTC. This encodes CASSYAGSSYNEQFF.

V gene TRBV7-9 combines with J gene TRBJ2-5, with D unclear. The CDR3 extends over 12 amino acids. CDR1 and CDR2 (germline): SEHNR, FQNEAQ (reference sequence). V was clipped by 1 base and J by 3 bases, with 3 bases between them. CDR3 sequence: CASSLGEETQYF. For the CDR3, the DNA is TGTGCCAGCAGCTTAGGCGAAGAGACCCAGTACTTC.

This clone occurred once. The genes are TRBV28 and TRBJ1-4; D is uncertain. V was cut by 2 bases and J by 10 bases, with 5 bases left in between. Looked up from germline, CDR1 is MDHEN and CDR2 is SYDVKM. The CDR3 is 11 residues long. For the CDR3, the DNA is TGTGCCAGCAGTTTAGTCGGAAAACTGTTTTTT. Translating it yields CASSLVGKLFF.

The CDR3 reads CASSPRNSGGYGYTF. The CDR3, as DNA: TGTGCCAGCTCACCAAGAAACAGTGGGGGGTATGGCTACACCTTC. The chain is built from TRBV18 and TRBJ1-2; D perhaps matches TRBD1 (5 bases). The germline gives CDR1 KGHSH, CDR2 LQKENI. This CDR3 region has 15 residues. V was clipped by 2 bases and J by 5 bases, with 15 bases between them.

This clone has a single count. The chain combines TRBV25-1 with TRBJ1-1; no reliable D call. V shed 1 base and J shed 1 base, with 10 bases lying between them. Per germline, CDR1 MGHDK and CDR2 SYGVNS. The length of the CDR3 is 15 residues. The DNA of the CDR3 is TGTGCCAGCAGTGAATCCAGGATTACGAACACTGAAGCTTTCTTT. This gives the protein CASSESRITNTEAFF.

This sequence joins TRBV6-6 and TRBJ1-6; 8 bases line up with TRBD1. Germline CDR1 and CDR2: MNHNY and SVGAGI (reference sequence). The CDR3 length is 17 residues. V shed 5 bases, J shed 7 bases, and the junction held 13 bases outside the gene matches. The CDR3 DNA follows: TGTGCCAGCAGTCACCCGGAGGGGGACAGGCCGAATTCACCCCTCCACTTT. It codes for CASSHPEGDRPNSPLHF.

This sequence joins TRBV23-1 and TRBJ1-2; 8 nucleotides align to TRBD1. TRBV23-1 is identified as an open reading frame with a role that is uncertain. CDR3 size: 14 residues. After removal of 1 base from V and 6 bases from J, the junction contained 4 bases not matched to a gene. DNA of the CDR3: TGCGCCAGCAGTCAATGGGAACAGGGGGATGGCTACACCTTC. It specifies CASSQWEQGDGYTF.

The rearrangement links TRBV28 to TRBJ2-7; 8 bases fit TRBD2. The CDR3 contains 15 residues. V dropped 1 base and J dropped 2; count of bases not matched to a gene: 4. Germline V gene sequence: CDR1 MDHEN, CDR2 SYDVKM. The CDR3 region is CASSLYGGGTYEQYF. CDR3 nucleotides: TGTGCCAGCAGTTTATACGGCGGGGGGACCTACGAGCAGTACTTC.

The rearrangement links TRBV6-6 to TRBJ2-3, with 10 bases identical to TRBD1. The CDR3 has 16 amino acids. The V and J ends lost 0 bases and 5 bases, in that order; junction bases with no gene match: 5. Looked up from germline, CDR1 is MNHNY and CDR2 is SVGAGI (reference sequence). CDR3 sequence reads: CASSYSGTGAGDTQYF. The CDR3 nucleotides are TGTGCCAGCAGTTACTCGGGGACAGGGGCGGGAGATACGCAGTATTTT.

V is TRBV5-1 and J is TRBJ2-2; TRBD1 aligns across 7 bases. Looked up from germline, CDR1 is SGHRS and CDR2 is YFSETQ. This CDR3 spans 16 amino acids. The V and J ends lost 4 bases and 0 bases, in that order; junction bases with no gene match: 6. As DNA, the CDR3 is TGCGCCAGCAGCCCGCCGACAGGGACGAACACCGGGGAGCTGTTTTTT. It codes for CASSPPTGTNTGELFF. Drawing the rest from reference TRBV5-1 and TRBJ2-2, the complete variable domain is KAGVTQTPRYLIKTRGQQVTLSCSPISGHRSVSWYQQTPGQGLQFLFEYFSETQRNKGNFPGRFSGRQFSNSRSEMNVSTLELGDSALYLCASSPPTGTNTGELFFGEGSRLTVL.

The CDR3 region has the DNA TGTGCCAGTAGTGCCCGAGGCGGGGGGCGATACACTGAAGCTTTCTTT. It codes for CASSARGGGRYTEAFF. The gene calls are TRBV19 and TRBJ1-1; TRBD1 is a possible D gene (6 bases). This CDR3 has 16 amino acids. CDR1 is LNHDA and CDR2 is SQIVND in the germline V gene (reference sequence). V dropped 5 bases and J dropped 3 bases, with 19 bases sitting between them.

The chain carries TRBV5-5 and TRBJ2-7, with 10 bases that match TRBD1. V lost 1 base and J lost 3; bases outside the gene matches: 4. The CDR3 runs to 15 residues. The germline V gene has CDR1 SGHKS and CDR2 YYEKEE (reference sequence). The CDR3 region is CASSLQGQGVYEQYF. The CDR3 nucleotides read TGTGCCAGCAGCTTGCAAGGACAGGGGGTCTACGAGCAGTACTTC.

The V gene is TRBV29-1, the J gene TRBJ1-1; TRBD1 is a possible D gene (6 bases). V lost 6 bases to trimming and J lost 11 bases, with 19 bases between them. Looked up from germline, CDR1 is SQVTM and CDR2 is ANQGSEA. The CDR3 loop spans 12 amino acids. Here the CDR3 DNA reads TGCAGCGTGCGAAGGGGGGGCGGGTTCGCTTTCTTT. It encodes CSVRRGGGFAFF. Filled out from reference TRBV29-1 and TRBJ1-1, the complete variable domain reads SAVISQKPSRDICQRGTSLTIQCQVDSQVTMMFWYRQQPGQSLTLIATANQGSEATYESGFVIDKFPISRPNLTFSTLTVSNMSPEDSSIYLCSVRRGGGFAFFGQGTRLTVV.

The CDR3, as DNA: TGCGCCAGCAGCTTTACGACAGGGATCGGCTATGGCTACACCTTC. Encoded protein: CASSFTTGIGYGYTF. The J gene is TRBJ1-2, the V gene TRBV5-1; 7 positions match TRBD1. The length of the CDR3 is 15 residues. Looked up from germline, CDR1 is SGHRS and CDR2 is YFSETQ. V shed 2 bases and J 4 bases; nucleotides not matched to a gene: 8.

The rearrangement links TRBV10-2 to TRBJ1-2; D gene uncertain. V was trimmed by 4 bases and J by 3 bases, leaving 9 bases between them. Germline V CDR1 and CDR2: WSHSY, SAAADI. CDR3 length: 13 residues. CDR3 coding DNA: TGCGCCAGCAGTGCCACGGGAGACTATGGCTACACCTTC. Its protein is CASSATGDYGYTF.

In DNA form, the CDR3 reads TGCACCAGCAGCCTCGGTAAAATGGACCGCACGGGACAGGGAGAACCCTTTTCGCTCTACGAGCAGTACTTC. It codes for CTSSLGKMDRTGQGEPFSLYEQYF. The chain carries TRBV1 and TRBJ2-7; TRBD1 is the table's D call, not checked against the DNA. TRBV1 is a pseudogene. The CDR3 runs 24 residues.

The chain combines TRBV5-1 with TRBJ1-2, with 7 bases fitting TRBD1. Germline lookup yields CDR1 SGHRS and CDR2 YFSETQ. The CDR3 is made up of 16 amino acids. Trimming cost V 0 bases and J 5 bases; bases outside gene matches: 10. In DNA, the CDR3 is TGCGCCAGCAGCTTGGCGCCCAGGGACAGCCATTATGGCTACACCTTC. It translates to CASSLAPRDSHYGYTF. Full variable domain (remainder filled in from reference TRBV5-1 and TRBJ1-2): KAGVTQTPRYLIKTRGQQVTLSCSPISGHRSVSWYQQTPGQGLQFLFEYFSETQRNKGNFPGRFSGRQFSNSRSEMNVSTLELGDSALYLCASSLAPRDSHYGYTFGSGTRLTVV.

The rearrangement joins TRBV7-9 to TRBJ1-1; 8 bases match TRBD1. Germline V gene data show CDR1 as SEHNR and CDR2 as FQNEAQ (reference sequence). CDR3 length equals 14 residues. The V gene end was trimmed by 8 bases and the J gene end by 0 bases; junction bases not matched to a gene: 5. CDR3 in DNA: TGTGCCAGCGGGGACAGGAGTTTGAACACTGAAGCTTTCTTT. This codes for CASGDRSLNTEAFF.

DNA of the CDR3: TGTGCCAGCAGCTTAGATCGGGGGGGCGATGATATTGAGCAGTTCTTC. This encodes CASSLDRGGDDIEQFF. The chain has TRBV11-3 and TRBJ2-1, with 8 bases fitting TRBD2. From germline, CDR1 is SGHNT and CDR2 YENEEA. Unmatched junction bases numbered 10, after V lost 0 bases and J lost 9 bases. CDR3 length: 16 amino acids.

CDR3 DNA sequence: TGTGCCAGCAGCTTAGGCGCTTGGCGGGGGGGAGGAAGCTCCTACGAGCAGTACTTC. Its translation: CASSLGAWRGGGSSYEQYF. The chain is built from TRBV13 and TRBJ2-7; 9 bases align to TRBD2. Germline trimming cut 0 bases from V and 0 bases from J; bases unmatched to any gene: 12. CDR1 is PRHDT and CDR2 is FYEKMQ in the germline V gene (reference sequence). This CDR3 has 19 amino acids.

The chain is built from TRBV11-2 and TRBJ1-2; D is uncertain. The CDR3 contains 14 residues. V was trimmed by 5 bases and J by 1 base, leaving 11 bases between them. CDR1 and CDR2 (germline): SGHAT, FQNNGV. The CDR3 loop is CASSPLGRNYGYTF. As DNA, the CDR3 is TGTGCCAGCAGCCCCTTGGGCCGTAACTATGGCTACACCTTC.

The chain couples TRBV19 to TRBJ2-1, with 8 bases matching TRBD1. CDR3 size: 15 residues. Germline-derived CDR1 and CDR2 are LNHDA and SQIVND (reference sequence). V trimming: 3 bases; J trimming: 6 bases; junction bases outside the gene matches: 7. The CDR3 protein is CASSMRTGTFNEQFF. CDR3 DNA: TGTGCCAGTAGTATGAGGACAGGGACTTTCAATGAGCAGTTCTTC. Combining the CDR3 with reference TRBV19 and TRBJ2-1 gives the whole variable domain DGGITQSPKYLFRKEGQNVTLSCEQNLNHDAMYWYRQDPGQGLRLIYYSQIVNDFQKGDIAEGYSVSREKKESFPLTVTSAQKNPTAFYLCASSMRTGTFNEQFFGPGTRLTVL.

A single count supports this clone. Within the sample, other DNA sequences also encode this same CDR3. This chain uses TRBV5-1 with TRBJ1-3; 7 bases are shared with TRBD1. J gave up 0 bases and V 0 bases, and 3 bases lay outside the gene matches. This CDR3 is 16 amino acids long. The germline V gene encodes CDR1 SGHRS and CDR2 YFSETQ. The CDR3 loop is CASSLGQGASGNTIYF. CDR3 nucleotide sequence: TGCGCCAGCAGCTTGGGACAGGGTGCCTCTGGAAACACCATATATTTT.